This entry lists 4 T cell receptor beta chains sequenced from one sample in a study of human T cells and chemical hapten exposure. TCRdb ran MiXCR on the RACE reads and lists one entry per CDR3 protein. The data hold about 55,000 distinct CDR3 sequences, with 9.5% to 10% observed a single time. Time point meaning: pre-sensitization, week 0. The treatment denotes: therapeutic diphenylcyclopropenone sensitization with weekly scalp DPC. The study extracted total RNA from unfractionated whole blood. The sequencing used whole blood, collected in connection with sensitization to the hapten diphenylcyclopropenone (DPC). The receptors derive from a woman in her twenties or thirties with alopecia areata. Some clones in this sample may be carry-over from other donors' samples.

This clonotype showed up just a few times. This chain connects TRBV5-4 to TRBJ2-3; TRBD1 is a possible D gene (6 bases). There are 14 residues in the CDR3. V was cut by 3 bases and J by 6 bases, with 14 bases left in between. Germline CDR1 reads SGHNT; CDR2 reads YYREEE (reference sequence). The CDR3 bases are TGTGCCAGCAGCTCAGAAGGGGGATCGGATACGCAGTATTTT. This codes for CASSSEGGSDTQYF.

The sample holds a few counts of this clonotype. V gene TRBV3-1 combines with J gene TRBJ2-7; TRBD1 aligns across 9 bases. Germline V lookup: CDR1 LGHDT, CDR2 YNNKEL (reference sequence). V shed 4 bases, J shed 2 bases, and the junction held 3 bases outside the gene matches. CDR3 size: 14 residues. CDR3: CASSLGTGPYEQYF. The CDR3 DNA reads TGTGCCAGCAGCCTTGGGACAGGGCCCTACGAGCAGTACTTC.

The rearrangement links TRBV12-3 or TRBV12-4 to TRBJ2-7, with unresolved D. The CDR3 totals 12 residues. The V and J ends lost 6 bases and 4 bases respectively, with 10 bases between them. This chain's CDR3 is CASSSNLYEQYF. The CDR3 DNA reads as TGTGCCAGCAGCTCAAACTTGTACGAGCAGTACTTC.

There are many counts of this clonotype. The chain joins TRBV4-1 to TRBJ2-2; 8 positions agree with TRBD2. The CDR3 loop spans 15 amino acids. Germline CDR1 is MGHRA and CDR2 is YSYEKL. V shed 4 bases and J 1 base; nucleotides not matched to a gene: 2. For the CDR3, the DNA is TGCGCCAGCAGCCTACGGGGGGGGAACACCGGGGAGCTGTTTTTT. It yields the protein CASSLRGGNTGELFF.